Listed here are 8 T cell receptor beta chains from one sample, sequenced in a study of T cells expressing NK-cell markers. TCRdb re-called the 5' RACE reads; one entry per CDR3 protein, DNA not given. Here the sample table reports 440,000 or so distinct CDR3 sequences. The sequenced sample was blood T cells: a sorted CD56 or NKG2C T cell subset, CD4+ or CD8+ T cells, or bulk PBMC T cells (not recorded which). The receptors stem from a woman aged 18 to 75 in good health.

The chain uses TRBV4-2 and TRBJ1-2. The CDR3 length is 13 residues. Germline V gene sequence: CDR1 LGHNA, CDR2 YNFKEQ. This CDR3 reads CASSQDLGLWYTF.

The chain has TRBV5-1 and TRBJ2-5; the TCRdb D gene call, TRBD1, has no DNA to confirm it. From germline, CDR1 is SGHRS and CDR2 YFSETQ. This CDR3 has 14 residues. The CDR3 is CASSPLPGDETQYF. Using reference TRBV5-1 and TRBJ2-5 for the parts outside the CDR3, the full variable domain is KAGVTQTPRYLIKTRGQQVTLSCSPISGHRSVSWYQQTPGQGLQFLFEYFSETQRNKGNFPGRFSGRQFSNSRSEMNVSTLELGDSALYLCASSPLPGDETQYFGPGTRLLVL.

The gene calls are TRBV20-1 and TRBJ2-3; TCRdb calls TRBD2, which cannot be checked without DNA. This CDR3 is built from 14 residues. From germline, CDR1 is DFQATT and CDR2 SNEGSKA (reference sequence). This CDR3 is CSACGLAVTDTQYF.

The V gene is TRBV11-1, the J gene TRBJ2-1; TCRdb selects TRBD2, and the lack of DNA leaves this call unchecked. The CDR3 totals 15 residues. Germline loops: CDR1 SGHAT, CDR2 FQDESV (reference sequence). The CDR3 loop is CASGLLAGEGNEQFF.

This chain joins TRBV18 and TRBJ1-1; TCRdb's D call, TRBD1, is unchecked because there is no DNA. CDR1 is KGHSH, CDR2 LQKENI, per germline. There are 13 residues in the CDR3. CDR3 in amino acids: CASSIAGTGVAFF. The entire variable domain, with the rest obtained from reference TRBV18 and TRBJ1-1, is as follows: NAGVMQNPRHLVRRRGQEARLRCSPMKGHSHVYWYRQLPEEGLKFMVYLQKENIIDESGMPKERFSAEFPKEGPSILRIQQVVRGDSAAYFCASSIAGTGVAFFGQGTRLTVV.

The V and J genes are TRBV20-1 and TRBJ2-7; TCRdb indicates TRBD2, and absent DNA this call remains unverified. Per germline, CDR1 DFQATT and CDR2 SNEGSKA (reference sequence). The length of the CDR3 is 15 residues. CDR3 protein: CSAKNAGTSGIEQYF.

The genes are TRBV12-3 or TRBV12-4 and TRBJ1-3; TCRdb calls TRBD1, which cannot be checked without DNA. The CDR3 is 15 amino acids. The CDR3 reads CASSPQGGTGNTIYF.

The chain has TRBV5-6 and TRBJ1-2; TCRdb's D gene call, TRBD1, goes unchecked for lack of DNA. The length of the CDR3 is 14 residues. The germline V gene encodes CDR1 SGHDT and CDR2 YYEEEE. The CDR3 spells CASSPDRGDYGYTF.